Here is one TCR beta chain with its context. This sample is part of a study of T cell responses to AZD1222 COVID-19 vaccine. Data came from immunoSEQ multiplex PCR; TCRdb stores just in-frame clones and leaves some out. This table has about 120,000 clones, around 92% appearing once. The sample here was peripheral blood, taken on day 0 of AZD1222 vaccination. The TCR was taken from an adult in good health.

Here the CDR3 DNA reads TGCGCCAGCAGCCAAGGGACTATCAATGAGCAGTTCTTC. Its translation: CASSQGTINEQFF. The chain links TRBV5-1 to TRBJ2-1; 7 bases fit TRBD2. Germline V gives CDR1 SGHRS, CDR2 YFSETQ. The CDR3 runs to 13 residues. The ends lost 4 bases at V and 6 bases at J; junction bases unmatched: 4.